The clone carrying this T cell receptor (beta chain) was counted between two and nine times. What it recognizes is unknown. TCRdb reprocessed the multiplex PCR reads with MiXCR, giving one entry per CDR3 protein. This repertoire shows 150,000 or so distinct CDR3 sequences, roughly 35% found once; its top ten account for about 3.7%. Samples came from axillary lymph nodes draining the breast cancer. The sample belongs to a study of breast tumors, draining lymph nodes, adjacent tissues. Study conclusions and caveats: Compared with basal-like, luminal-like tumors shared significantly more repertoire with nontumor tissue. Tumor TCR diversity was below lymph nodes but above nontumor tissue. The lymph node origin of tumor T cells was framed as consistent with a hypothesis, not demonstrated.

Sequences were obtained from axillary lymph node tissue. This sequence was found in a female donor with breast cancer. Some clones in this sample may be carry-over from other donors' samples.

The CDR3 is CATRQGAGAEAFF. DNA for the CDR3: TGTGCCACCAGACAGGGGGCAGGCGCTGAAGCTTTCTTT. The chain links TRBV24-1 to TRBJ1-1, with 9 bases identical to TRBD1. The germline V gene encodes CDR1 KGHDR and CDR2 SFDVKD. This CDR3 is 13 amino acids long. J lost 6 bases, V lost 7 bases, and 5 bases had no gene match.